This T cell receptor (beta chain) was observed in a study of T cells after yellow fever vaccination. Study-level findings and limits: Almost every vaccine-responding clonotype was undetectable in sorted memory subsets on day 0. Most primary-vaccination clones recurred post-booster (approximately 95% CD4, more than 85% CD8).

CDR3 length: 14 residues. Trimming left V 2 bases short and J 0 bases short, with 4 bases between. This clonotype is deemed medium-sized. As TCR cDNA was made by 5'RACE template switching, a universal primer site and UMIs were added. TCRdb re-called the 5' RACE reads with MiXCR, one entry per CDR3 protein. The table lists 10,000 to 15,000 distinct CDR3 sequences, 5.5% to 6% of them singletons, with around 1% in the top ten. The chain carries TRBV12-3 or TRBV12-4 and TRBJ2-2; D is uncertain. This TCR derives from a man aged 30-40 years who received the YFV17D yellow fever vaccine. The sequencing used PBMCs, either bulk or a sorted T-cell subset (CD4+, CD8+, memory, or dextramer-sorted; not recorded which), collected on the day of the yellow fever booster vaccination. CDR3 amino acids: CASSLNPNTGELFF. In nucleotides, the CDR3 is TGTGCCAGCAGTTTAAACCCGAACACCGGGGAGCTGTTTTTT.